This passage covers 15 T cell receptor beta chains from one sample sequenced in a study of response to subunit inactivated influenza vaccine (dated by TCRdb to 2017 to 2018). This specimen's time point label, per the study, means: 45 to 55 days after influenza vaccine administration. The method was RT-PCR. The data were produced on an Illumina HiSeq 2500. The public reads were run again by TCRdb, first through fastp at Q25 and then through MiXCR, and only productive beta chains were kept. Duplicate CDR3 protein sequences are folded into a single record with the most common DNA and genes. The sample table holds 540,000 or so distinct CDR3 sequences, of which 10% to 15% were seen once. In total, the top ten clones hold less than 15% of the sample. The specimen comprised PBMCs from blood, sampled about 40 days after vaccination. Receptors originate from a man aged 50 to 59 who received an inactivated influenza vaccine. Donor details come from another sample of the same person, matched by shared clones.

The rearrangement joins TRBV15 to TRBJ2-1, with 11 bases that match TRBD2. Germline V lookup: CDR1 LNHNV, CDR2 YYDKDF (reference sequence). V shed 9 bases, J shed 3 bases, and the junction held 7 bases outside the gene matches. The CDR3 runs to 15 residues. Here the CDR3 reads CATSGRVDLYNEQFF. Here the CDR3 DNA reads TGTGCCACTAGCGGGAGGGTCGACCTCTACAATGAGCAGTTCTTC.

This clonotype came up a few times. The DNA of the CDR3 is TGCGCCAGCAGCTTCGGAAGCGGGGGGGTCTCCTACAATGAGCAGTTCTTC. It codes for CASSFGSGGVSYNEQFF. The chain employs TRBV5-1 and TRBJ2-1; 10 bases map to TRBD2. The CDR3 runs to 17 residues. The ends lost 2 bases at V and 0 bases at J; junction bases unmatched: 5. Per germline, CDR1 SGHRS and CDR2 YFSETQ.

The chain employs TRBV29-1 and TRBJ2-1; D is uncertain. Germline loops: CDR1 SQVTM, CDR2 ANQGSEA. The CDR3 sequence is 13 residues long. V gave up 0 bases and J gave up 5 bases, with 8 bases separating them. CDR3 region: CSVEDPGHNEQFF. DNA of the CDR3: TGCAGCGTTGAAGATCCTGGCCACAATGAGCAGTTCTTC.

This clonotype was counted a few times. The gene calls are TRBV12-3 or TRBV12-4 and TRBJ2-1, with 9 bases fitting TRBD2. This CDR3 comprises 15 residues. After removal of 5 bases from V and 6 bases from J, the junction contained 8 bases not matched to a gene. The CDR3 sequence is CASSPTSGRRNEQFF. The CDR3 DNA is TGTGCCAGCAGTCCAACAAGCGGGAGGCGCAATGAGCAGTTCTTC.

V gene TRBV29-1 combines with J gene TRBJ2-7, with a possible D match to TRBD1 (5 bases). Trimming left V 3 bases short and J 0 bases short, with 9 bases between. CDR1 is SQVTM and CDR2 is ANQGSEA in the germline V gene. The CDR3 extends over 13 amino acids. The CDR3 here is CSVEKGASYEQYF. The CDR3, as DNA: TGCAGCGTTGAGAAAGGGGCCTCCTACGAGCAGTACTTC.

This chain links TRBV5-1 with TRBJ1-1; D possibly corresponds to TRBD1 (6 bases). The length of the CDR3 is 17 residues. Deletions cut 2 bases from V and 5 bases from J, with 22 bases between. Germline V lookup: CDR1 SGHRS, CDR2 YFSETQ. CDR3 coding DNA: TGCGCCAGCAGCTTACTCGCTACAGGGCCAACATCTACTGAAGCTTTCTTT. Translating it yields CASSLLATGPTSTEAFF.

This clonotype was seen a few times. The chain has TRBV27 and TRBJ2-1; D is unresolved. This CDR3 has 11 residues. V was cut by 3 bases and J by 8 bases, with 5 bases left in between. Germline V gene data show CDR1 as MNHEY and CDR2 as SMNVEV (reference sequence). The CDR3 loop is CASSFGYEQFF. The CDR3 nucleotides read TGTGCCAGCAGTTTCGGGTATGAGCAGTTCTTC.

This clonotype has a count of ten or more. This sequence joins TRBV29-1 and TRBJ2-7; a possible D gene is TRBD2 (6 bases). From germline, CDR1 is SQVTM and CDR2 ANQGSEA. Trimming pared 6 bases from V and 1 base from J, leaving 16 bases between. The length of the CDR3 is 14 residues. The CDR3: CSVLIAEISYEQYF. Here the CDR3 DNA reads TGCAGCGTCCTCATAGCGGAAATTTCCTACGAGCAGTACTTC.

The rearrangement uses TRBV7-2 and TRBJ2-2, with TRBD2 identical over 10 bases. The CDR3 length is 16 residues. The germline V gene has CDR1 SGHTA and CDR2 FQGNSA. Trimming at V came to 1 base and at J to 9 bases, leaving 8 bases not matched to a gene. CDR3 residues: CASSLVAGGSKRELFF. CDR3 coding DNA: TGTGCCAGCAGCTTAGTAGCGGGGGGTTCTAAGCGGGAGCTGTTTTTT.

The sample holds a few counts of this clonotype. The chain has TRBV7-3 and TRBJ2-1; possible D gene TRBD2, 6 bases. V lost 5 bases and J lost 3, with 11 bases in between. Germline-derived CDR1 and CDR2 are SGHTA and FQGTGA. This CDR3 is 14 amino acids long. CDR3 protein: CASSATGLYNEQFF. CDR3 in DNA: TGTGCCAGCAGCGCCACGGGACTCTACAATGAGCAGTTCTTC.

Comment on this clonotype: At one of its ends the junction is not consistent with the germline gene, which may arise from a read error. The chain joins TRBV7-7 to TRBJ2-1, with 8 bases identical to TRBD1. The CDR3 contains 14 residues. The V gene's germline CDR1 is SSHAT and CDR2 FNYEAQ (reference sequence). CDR3 protein: CASSSDRGGNEQFF. DNA of the CDR3: TGTGCTAGCAGCTCCGACAGGGGAGGCAATGAGCAGTTCTTC.

Only a few counts were recorded for this clonotype. The chain couples TRBV6-2 or TRBV6-3 to TRBJ2-1, with D perhaps TRBD1 or TRBD2 (5 bases each). Germline values: CDR1 MNHEY, CDR2 SVGEGT. This CDR3 contains 12 residues. The V gene lost 10 bases and the J gene lost 7 bases, with 14 bases spanning the gap. CDR3 loop: CATLKWGNEQFF. Written as DNA, the CDR3 is TGTGCCACCTTAAAGTGGGGGAATGAGCAGTTCTTC.

The chain has TRBV5-1 and TRBJ2-1; D gene unclear. Trimming removed 4 bases from V and 6 bases from J, with 17 bases in between. The CDR3 sequence is 15 residues long. From germline, CDR1 is SGHRS and CDR2 YFSETQ. CDR3 DNA sequence: TGCGCCAGCAGCCCGGCCCGTACATCTTTCAATGAGCAGTTCTTC. Protein: CASSPARTSFNEQFF.

This clonotype appeared many times. This chain connects TRBV7-6 to TRBJ2-3; possibly TRBD2 for D (6 bases). Germline V lookup: CDR1 SGHVS, CDR2 FNYEAQ. CDR3 length: 19 amino acids. V was cut by 1 base and J by 2 bases, with 22 bases left in between. The CDR3 sequence is CASSLGLAAYGAPTDTQYF. CDR3 nucleotides: TGTGCCAGCAGCTTAGGGTTAGCGGCCTACGGGGCCCCCACAGATACGCAGTATTTT.

This clonotype was seen once. The rearrangement links TRBV7-8 to TRBJ1-6; 9 bases map to TRBD1. The CDR3 totals 17 residues. The junction had 6 bases not matched to a gene; V was cut back by 2 bases and J by 4 bases. The germline V gene has CDR1 SGHVS and CDR2 FQNEAQ. CDR3 sequence reads: CASSLFRTGDYNSPLHF. In DNA form, the CDR3 reads TGTGCCAGCAGCTTATTTCGGACAGGGGATTATAATTCACCCCTCCACTTT.